This TCR beta chain originates from a study of immune heterogeneity within non-small cell lung tumors. The overall study: Among the tumors, several were squamous cell carcinomas, roughly ten were non-squamous carcinomas and 1 was not otherwise specified.

Note on this clonotype: Its antigen is as yet unknown.

Template came from bulk tumor genomic DNA, at 600 ng per sample. Collection of several biopsies per primary tumor, spaced far apart, took place during surgery. Patients had untreated, newly diagnosed non-small cell lung cancer and underwent curative surgery. Newly diagnosed patients with non-small cell lung cancer who were having surgery with curative intent served as donors. General observations from the study: Correlation analysis showed that local T-cell clonality was moderately but significantly associated with local tumor mutational burden (R about 0.32). Within a patient, dominant CDR3 beta clonotypes were shared across sites, though different locations had unique frequent clones.

Losses at the gene ends were 7 bases for V and 0 bases for J; bases not matched to a gene: 3. The CDR3 runs 13 residues. Germline V CDR1 and CDR2: SEHNR, FQNEAQ (reference sequence). Multiplex PCR (32 V and 13 J primers) was used to amplify the TCR beta CDR3. TCRdb re-derived calls from the multiplex PCR reads in MiXCR, one entry per CDR3 protein. The table has more than 9,000 distinct CDR3 sequences, 25% to 35% seen once. The specimen sequenced was lung tumor tissue. This clonotype originated in a woman aged 55-70 years with non-small cell lung cancer. The chain joins TRBV7-9 to TRBJ2-7; 7 nucleotides align to TRBD1. DNA for the CDR3: TGTGCCAGCAAGGACAGGAGCTCCTACGAGCAGTACTTC. It translates to CASKDRSSYEQYF.